The rows below give T cell receptor beta chains drawn from one sample of a study of identifying expanded T cells in peripheral blood. Repertoires were generated with immunoSEQ multiplex PCR, while TCRdb's copy carries only in-frame clones and drops some. The table lists about 100,000 clones, around nine tenths of them singletons. Input material: blood. The receptors derive from a person aged 18 to 75 in good health. CDR3s include the opening cysteine and the closing phenylalanine or tryptophan.

>TRBV30|TRBJ2-5
CAWENEGGETQYF
>TRBV6-1|TRBJ2-1
CASRRGNEQFF
>TRBV10-2|TRBJ1-5
CASRGPGQPQHF
>TRBV28|TRBJ2-7
CASNRDLGDYEQYF
>TRBV18|TRBJ2-1
CASSPGTMSGNEQFF
>TRBV9|TRBJ1-2
CASSVVDRGPIYGYTF
>TRBV11-2|TRBJ2-1
CASSSSDRGDNEQFF
>TRBV2|TRBJ1-2
CASSLGTANGYTF
>TRBV19|TRBJ2-6
CASREQGTGANVLTF
>TRBV5-1|TRBJ2-1
CASSLGGYNEQFF
>TRBV29-1|TRBJ1-2
CSVGRELAYGYTF
>TRBV7-2|TRBJ1-5
CASSSLSAAVSNQPQHF
>TRBV25-1|TRBJ1-2
CASSERGGYGYTF
>TRBV30|TRBJ1-3
CAWTQVGRLSSGNTIYF
>TRBV27|TRBJ1-2
CASGSPGERGIYGYTF
>TRBV10-3|TRBJ1-3
CAISGRGSGNTIYF
>TRBV5-4|TRBJ2-4
CASSSSGATDIQYF
>TRBV13|TRBJ1-1
CASSLGHWVHSNTEAFF
>TRBV13|TRBJ1-2
CASSESLRSGSAGYTF
>TRBV2|TRBJ1-3
CASRLSGNTIYF
>TRBV7-2|TRBJ2-1
CASSFPSNEQFF
>TRBV10-3|TRBJ1-2
CAIKGPQKGYGYTF
>TRBV18|TRBJ2-2
CASSPLNGGNTGELFF
>TRBV6-4|TRBJ2-2
CASSGLAGGNTGELFF
>TRBV10-2|TRBJ1-1
CASMYQGGAFF
>TRBV27|TRBJ2-2
CASSAAPGRSGELFF
>TRBV4-2|TRBJ2-1
CASSQDRRGSHEQFF
>TRBV7-8|TRBJ1-2
CASSLAIGGSWGGYTF